This section outlines one T cell receptor beta chain sequence together with its context. The sample comes from a study of immune evolution from preneoplasia to lung adenocarcinoma. The table came from immunoSEQ multiplex PCR; TCRdb's copy has only in-frame clones and leaves some out. The profile shows tens of thousands of clones, 70% to 85% of them singletons. Per germline, CDR1 SGHRS and CDR2 YFSETQ. J was trimmed by 3 bases and V by 3 bases; bases with no gene match: 10. The CDR3 is 17 residues long. The source of this sequence is a person in their sixties with lung adenocarcinoma. Sequencing was carried out using FFPE invasive lung adenocarcinoma tissue. This sequence joins TRBV5-1 and TRBJ2-1; 9 bases fit TRBD2. The CDR3 bases are TGCGCCAGCAGCTCCACCCAGGGTAGCGGGAGCTACAATGAGCAGTTCTTC. The encoded protein is CASSSTQGSGSYNEQFF.